Listed below are T cell receptor beta chains from one sample, sequenced in a study of blood T cell repertoires in COVID-19. Repertoires were generated with immunoSEQ multiplex PCR, while TCRdb's copy carries only in-frame clones and drops some. This repertoire shows about 210,000 clones, about 81% found once; its top ten account for 5.2%. Sequencing was performed on peripheral blood. The receptors derive from a woman in her sixties or seventies with COVID-19, enrolled during active disease. The CDR3 runs from the conserved cysteine through the conserved F or W. D genes are given only for firm matches. Clone size is stated in some rows and not others, as once, few, many or a class when expanded.

TRBJ2-1 - TRBV4-3 - TGCGCCAGCAGCCTACACTTTAGAGGGACTGGGTACAATGAGCAGTTCTTC CASSLHFRGTGYNEQFF
TRBJ1-6 TRBD1 TRBV19 - TGTGCCAGTAGTACCGGGACAGGGTTTGATTCACCCCTCCACTTT CASSTGTGFDSPLHF
TRBJ1-5 - TRBV9 - TGTGCCAGCAGCGTAGGGTGGGGAGGGAGCAATCAGCCCCAGCATTTT CASSVGWGGSNQPQHF
TRBJ2-5 TRBD2 TRBV3-1/TRBV3-2 few TGTGCCAGCAGGCCGGGGACTAGCGGGGAGACCCAGTACTTC CASRPGTSGETQYF
TRBJ2-5 - TRBV7-3 - TGTGCCAGCAGCTTAAATGGCGAGACCCAGTACTTC CASSLNGETQYF
TRBJ2-3 TRBD1 TRBV2 - TGTGCCAGCAGTGGGACAGGCTCTACTAGCACAGATACGCAGTATTTT CASSGTGSTSTDTQYF
TRBJ1-5 TRBD1 TRBV28 once TGTGCCAGCAGTCCGGCGGACAGGGGGGAGAATCAGCCCCAGCATTTT CASSPADRGENQPQHF
TRBJ2-7 TRBD2 TRBV14 - TGTGCCAGCAGCGGGAAAGCGGGAGGTGTGAACGAGCAGTACTTC CASSGKAGGVNEQYF
TRBJ2-3 TRBD2 TRBV5-4 once TGTGCCAGCAGCTTGCGACTAGCGGGTCGCACAGATACGCAGTATTTT CASSLRLAGRTDTQYF
TRBJ2-1 TRBD2 TRBV29-1 - TGCAGCGTTGGAGGGAGGGCCTTGAATGAGCAGTTCTTC CSVGGRALNEQFF
TRBJ1-1 - TRBV25-1 - TGTGCCAGCAGATTGGGGCGGAACACTGAAGCTTTCTTT CASRLGRNTEAFF
TRBJ1-6 - TRBV5-5 - TGTGCCAGCAGCTCCCGTCGGGGGGCAGATTCACCCCTCCACTTT CASSSRRGADSPLHF
TRBJ1-1 - TRBV28 - TGTGCCAGCAGGCGGGGGACGACTGAAGCTTTCTTT CASRRGTTEAFF
TRBJ1-2 - TRBV18 - TGTGCCAGCTCATCCGGAGGGACCGACTATGGCTACACCTTC CASSSGGTDYGYTF
TRBJ2-7 TRBD1 TRBV5-1 - TGCGCCAGCAGCCTTCCCGGGACAGCCTCCTACGAGCAGTACTTC CASSLPGTASYEQYF
TRBJ1-5 - TRBV28 few TGTGCCAGCAGTTTATCGGCAGGCCTGATCCATAATGAGAATTTT CASSLSAGLIHNENF
TRBJ2-1 - TRBV6-2/TRBV6-3 - TGTGCCAGCAGTTCCAGGTTAGCGGAGTACAATGAGCAGTTCTTC CASSSRLAEYNEQFF
TRBJ2-5 TRBD2 TRBV7-3 once TGTGCCAGCAGCTTTCGATCTAGCGGGAGGGCGGAGACCCAGTACTTC CASSFRSSGRAETQYF